This T cell receptor (beta chain) was profiled in a study of blood T cells in healthy people across ages. Study summary: With template switching, about one barcoded beta molecule was captured per two T cells.

At least 5 micrograms of total RNA were extracted per sample. Overall study results and limits: With naive T cell percentage, TCR beta diversity showed a strong correlation.

The CDR3 loop spans 13 amino acids. V lost 5 bases, J lost 6 bases, and 13 bases lay in between. CDR1 and CDR2 from the germline V gene are MDHEN and SYDVKM. This clonotype was seen only a few times. Its antigen is not identified. Alongside a J-beta primer mix, a sample-barcoded 5' primer served in a second PCR lasting 7 to 11 cycles. A single record per CDR3 protein comes from TCRdb applying MiXCR to the 5' RACE reads. The sample yields roughly 900,000 distinct CDR3 sequences, under 50% seen once. The sample was blood. This chain connects TRBV28 to TRBJ1-2; D remains ambiguous. The receptor's source is a man aged 25-45 years in good health. The CDR3 coding sequence is TGTGCCAGCAGTGCCGGTTCAGAGAATGGCTACACCTTC. Protein product: CASSAGSENGYTF.